This T cell receptor (beta chain) was found in a study of molecular identifiers for immune sequencing clone quantification. This CDR3 has 15 amino acids. V lost 4 bases and J lost 5; bases outside the gene matches: 7. The germline gives CDR1 MNHEY, CDR2 SMNVEV (reference sequence). TCRdb reprocessed the PCR reads via MiXCR and lists one record per CDR3 protein. The table has around 460,000 distinct CDR3 sequences, over 20% seen once. This clonotype was picked up a small number of times. Its specificity is not known. Study-level results: Jurkat TCR RNA spiked in from one cell (amid 960,000 or so naive cells) was reportedly detectable.

Material for sequencing was naive CD8+ T cells from blood, with Jurkat cell RNA spiked in. Specified subset: FACS-sorted CD8+CD4-CCR7+CD45RA+ naive T cells. The receptor was isolated from a human donor in good health. Some libraries in this study had Jurkat cell RNA spiked in. The genes are TRBV27 and TRBJ2-3, with TRBD2 matching 9 bases. The CDR3, as DNA: TGTGCCAGCAGTTGGGCGGGAGGGCCGGGAGATACGCAGTATTTT. This encodes CASSWAGGPGDTQYF.